Listed here are 5 T cell receptor beta chains from one sample, sequenced in a study of T-cell memory formation after mild COVID-19. TCRdb called the 5' RACE reads again in MiXCR, with one record for every CDR3 protein. This table has hundreds of thousands of distinct CDR3 sequences, less than 25% appearing once. Sequencing was carried out using PBMCs or a T cell subset sorted from them (not recorded which). The origin of the receptors is an adult woman who had mild COVID-19 (a few samples of this study predate the infection). Cell type and time point are not known.

This clonotype was seen more than once but under ten times. The chain joins TRBV9 to TRBJ1-1, with D hard to call. This CDR3 is 15 amino acids long. Germline V CDR1 and CDR2: SGDLS, YYNGEE. Trimming removed 4 bases at V and 3 bases at J, with 16 bases between. CDR3 protein: CASSPHRLEDTEAFF. The CDR3 DNA reads as TGTGCCAGCAGCCCCCACCGGCTCGAGGACACTGAAGCTTTCTTT.

This clonotype was observed a few times. The chain has TRBV9 and TRBJ2-3, with 8 bases identical to TRBD1. CDR1 and CDR2 from the germline V gene are SGDLS and YYNGEE. CDR3 size: 15 residues. V dropped 3 bases and J dropped 2; count of bases not matched to a gene: 5. This CDR3 reads CASSAGQGDTDTQYF. CDR3 DNA: TGTGCCAGCAGCGCCGGACAGGGAGACACAGATACGCAGTATTTT.

V usage is TRBV9 and J usage is TRBJ2-1; no firm D call. Germline values: CDR1 SGDLS, CDR2 YYNGEE. Trimming left V 2 bases short and J 1 base short, with 7 bases between. This CDR3 contains 14 residues. In DNA, the CDR3 is TGTGCCAGCAGCGTTTTCGGTTCCTACAATGAGCAGTTCTTC. It encodes CASSVFGSYNEQFF.

J is TRBJ2-5 and V is TRBV3-1; D uncertain. V was pared by 5 bases and J by 0 bases, with 13 bases between. Germline CDR1 is LGHDT and CDR2 is YNNKEL (reference sequence). The CDR3 is 15 amino acids. The CDR3 loop is CASSTTTEYQETQYF. The CDR3 DNA is TGTGCCAGCAGCACTACGACGGAGTACCAAGAGACCCAGTACTTC.

J is TRBJ2-2 and V is TRBV6-5; D gene ambiguous. Trimming stripped 0 bases from V and 6 bases from J, with 8 bases between. From germline, CDR1 is MNHEY and CDR2 SVGAGI. The CDR3 sequence is 14 residues long. CDR3: CASSYSRFAGELFF. DNA for the CDR3: TGTGCCAGCAGTTACTCAAGGTTTGCCGGGGAGCTGTTTTTT.